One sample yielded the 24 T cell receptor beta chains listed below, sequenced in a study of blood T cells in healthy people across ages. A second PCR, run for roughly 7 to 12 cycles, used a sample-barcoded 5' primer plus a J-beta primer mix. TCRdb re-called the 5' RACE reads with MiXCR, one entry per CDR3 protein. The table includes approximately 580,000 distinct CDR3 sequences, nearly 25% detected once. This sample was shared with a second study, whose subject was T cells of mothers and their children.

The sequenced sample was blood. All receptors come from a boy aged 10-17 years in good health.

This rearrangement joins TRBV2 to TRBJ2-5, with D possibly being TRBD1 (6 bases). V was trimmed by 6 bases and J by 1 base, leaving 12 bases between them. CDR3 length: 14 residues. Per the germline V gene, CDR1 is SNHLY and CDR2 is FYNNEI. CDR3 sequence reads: CASRVGQLQETQYF. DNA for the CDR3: TGTGCCAGCAGGGTAGGACAGCTCCAAGAGACCCAGTACTTC.

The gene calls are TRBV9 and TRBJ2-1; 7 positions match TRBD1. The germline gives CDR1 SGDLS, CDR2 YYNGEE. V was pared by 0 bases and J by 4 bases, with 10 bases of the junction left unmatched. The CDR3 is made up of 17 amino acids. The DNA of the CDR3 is TGTGCCAGCAGCGTAGGAGTAGGGGCAGGGGGTTACAATGAGCAGTTCTTC. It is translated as CASSVGVGAGGYNEQFF.

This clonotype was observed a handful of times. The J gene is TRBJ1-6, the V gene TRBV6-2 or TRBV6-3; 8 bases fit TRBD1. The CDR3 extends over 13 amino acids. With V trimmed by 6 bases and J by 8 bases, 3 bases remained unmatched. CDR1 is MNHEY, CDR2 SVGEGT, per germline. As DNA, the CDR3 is TGTGCCAGCAGGGACAGGGATTATTCACCCCTCCACTTT. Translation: CASRDRDYSPLHF.

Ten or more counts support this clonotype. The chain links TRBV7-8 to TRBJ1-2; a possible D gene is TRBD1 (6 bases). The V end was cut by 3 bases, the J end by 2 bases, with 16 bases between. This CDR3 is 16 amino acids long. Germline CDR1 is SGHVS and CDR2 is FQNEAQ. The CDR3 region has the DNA TGTGCCAGCAGCTTTGGGTCCTCAGGGACAAACTATGGCTACACCTTC. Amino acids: CASSFGSSGTNYGYTF.

In DNA form, the CDR3 reads TGCGCCAGCAGTGCACGACTAGCGGAAGAGACCCAGTACTTC. As protein: CASSARLAEETQYF. V usage is TRBV23-1 and J usage is TRBJ2-1, with TRBD2 matching over 9 bases. Judging by the DNA end, TRBJ2-5 fits better; the J call may be wrong. TRBV23-1 is reported as an ORF; its role is uncertain. The CDR3 is 14 amino acids.

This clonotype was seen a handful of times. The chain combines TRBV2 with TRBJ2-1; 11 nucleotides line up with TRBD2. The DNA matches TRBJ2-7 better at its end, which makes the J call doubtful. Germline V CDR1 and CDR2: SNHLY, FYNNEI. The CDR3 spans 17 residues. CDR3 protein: CASSARLAGPNSYEQYF. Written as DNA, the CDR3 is TGTGCCAGCAGTGCGAGACTAGCGGGACCTAACTCCTACGAGCAGTACTTC.

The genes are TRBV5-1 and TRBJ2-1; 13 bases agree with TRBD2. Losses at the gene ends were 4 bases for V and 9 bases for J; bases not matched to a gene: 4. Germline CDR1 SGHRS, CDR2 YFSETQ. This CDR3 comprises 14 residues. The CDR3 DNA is TGCGCCAGCAGCCAGACTAGCGGGAGGCGTGAGCAGTTCTTC. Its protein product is CASSQTSGRREQFF.

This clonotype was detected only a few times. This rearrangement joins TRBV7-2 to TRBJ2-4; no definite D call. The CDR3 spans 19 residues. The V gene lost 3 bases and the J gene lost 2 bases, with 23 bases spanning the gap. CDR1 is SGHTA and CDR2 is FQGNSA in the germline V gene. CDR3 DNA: TGTGCCAGCAGCTTCTCCCCTGGTCTCCGGCAGTTAACCAAAAACATTCAGTACTTC. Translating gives CASSFSPGLRQLTKNIQYF.

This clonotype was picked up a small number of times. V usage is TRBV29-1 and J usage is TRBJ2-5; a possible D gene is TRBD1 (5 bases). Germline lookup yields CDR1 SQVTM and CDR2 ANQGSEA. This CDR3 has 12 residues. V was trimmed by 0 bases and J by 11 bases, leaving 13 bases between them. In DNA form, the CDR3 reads TGCAGCGTTGAAGACAGGGCCGGTGAGCAGTACTTC. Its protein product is CSVEDRAGEQYF.

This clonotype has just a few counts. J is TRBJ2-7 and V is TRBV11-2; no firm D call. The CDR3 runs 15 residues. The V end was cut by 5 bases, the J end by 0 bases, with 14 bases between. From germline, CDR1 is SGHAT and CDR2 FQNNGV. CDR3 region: CASSPLGIYSYEQYF. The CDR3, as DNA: TGTGCCAGCAGCCCCCTAGGAATTTACTCCTACGAGCAGTACTTC.

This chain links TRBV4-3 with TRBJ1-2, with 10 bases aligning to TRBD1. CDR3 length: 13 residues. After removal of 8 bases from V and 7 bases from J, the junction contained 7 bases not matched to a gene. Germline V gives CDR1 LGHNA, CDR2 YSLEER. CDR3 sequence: CASRPRTGGGYTF. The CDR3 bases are TGCGCCAGCCGCCCCCGGACAGGGGGTGGCTACACCTTC.

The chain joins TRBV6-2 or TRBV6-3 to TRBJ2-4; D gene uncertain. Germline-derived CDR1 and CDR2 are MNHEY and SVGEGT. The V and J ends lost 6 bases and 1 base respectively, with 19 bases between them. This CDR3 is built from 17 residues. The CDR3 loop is CASSRRPPVSAKNIQYF. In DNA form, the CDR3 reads TGTGCCAGCAGCCGCCGGCCTCCGGTCTCGGCCAAAAACATTCAGTACTTC.

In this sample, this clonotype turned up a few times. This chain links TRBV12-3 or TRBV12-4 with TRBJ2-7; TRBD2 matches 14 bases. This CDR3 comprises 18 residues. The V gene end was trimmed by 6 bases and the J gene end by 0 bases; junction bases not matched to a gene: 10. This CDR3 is CASSTGTSGRRVSYEQYF. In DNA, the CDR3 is TGTGCCAGCAGCACCGGGACTAGCGGGAGAAGAGTCTCCTACGAGCAGTACTTC.

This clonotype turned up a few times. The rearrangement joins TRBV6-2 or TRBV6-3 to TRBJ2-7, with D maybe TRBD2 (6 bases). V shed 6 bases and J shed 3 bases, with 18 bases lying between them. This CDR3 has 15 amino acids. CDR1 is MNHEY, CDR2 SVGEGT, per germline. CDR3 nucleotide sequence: TGTGCCAGCAGGGACTACAGGCCTAGGGGCTACGAGCAGTACTTC. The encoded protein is CASRDYRPRGYEQYF.

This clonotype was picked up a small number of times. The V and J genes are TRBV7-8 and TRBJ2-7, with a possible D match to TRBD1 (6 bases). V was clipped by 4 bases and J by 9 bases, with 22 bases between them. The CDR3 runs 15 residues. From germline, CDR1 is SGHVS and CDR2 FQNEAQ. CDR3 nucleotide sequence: TGTGCCAGCAGCTCGTCGGGACACCTAATAGCCACGCAGTACTTC. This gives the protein CASSSSGHLIATQYF.

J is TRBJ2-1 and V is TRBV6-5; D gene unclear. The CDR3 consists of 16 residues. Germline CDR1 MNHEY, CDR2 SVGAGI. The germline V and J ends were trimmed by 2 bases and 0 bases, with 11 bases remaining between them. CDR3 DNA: TGTGCCAGCAGTTACGGTACCTCCTACTCCTACAATGAGCAGTTCTTC. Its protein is CASSYGTSYSYNEQFF.

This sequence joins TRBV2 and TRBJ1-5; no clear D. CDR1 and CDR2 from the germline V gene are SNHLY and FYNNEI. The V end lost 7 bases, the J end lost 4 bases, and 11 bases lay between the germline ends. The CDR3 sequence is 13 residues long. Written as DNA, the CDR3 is TGTGCCAGCAAGGGCGATCGTAATCAGCCCCAGCATTTT. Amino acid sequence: CASKGDRNQPQHF.

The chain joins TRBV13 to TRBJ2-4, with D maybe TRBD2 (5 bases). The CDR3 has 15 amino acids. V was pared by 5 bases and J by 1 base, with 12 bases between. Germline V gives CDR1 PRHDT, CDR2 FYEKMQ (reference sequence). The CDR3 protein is CASSPTGSAKNIQYF. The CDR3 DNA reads TGTGCCAGCAGCCCCACGGGATCGGCCAAAAACATTCAGTACTTC.

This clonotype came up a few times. The chain's CDR3 is CASSYARYSRYNQPQHF. The CDR3 nucleotides are TGTGCCAGCAGTTATGCCAGATACTCCAGGTACAATCAGCCCCAGCATTTT. The V gene is TRBV6-2 or TRBV6-3, the J gene TRBJ1-5; D not resolved. The CDR3 totals 17 residues. V lost 3 bases, J lost 3 bases, and 18 bases lay in between. Per germline, CDR1 MNHEY and CDR2 SVGEGT.

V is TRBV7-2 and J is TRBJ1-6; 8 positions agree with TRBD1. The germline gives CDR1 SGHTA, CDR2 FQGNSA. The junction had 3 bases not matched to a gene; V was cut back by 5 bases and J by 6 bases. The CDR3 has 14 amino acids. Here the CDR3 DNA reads TGTGCCAGCAGCCCGGACAGGGTTAATTCACCCCTCCACTTT. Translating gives CASSPDRVNSPLHF.

CDR3 sequence (DNA): TGCAGTGCTCGGACAGGGATAAGCAATCAGCCCCAGCATTTT. It yields the protein CSARTGISNQPQHF. The chain is built from TRBV20-1 and TRBJ1-5; 8 nucleotides match TRBD1. The CDR3 extends over 14 amino acids. J lost 1 base, V lost 5 bases, and 4 bases had no gene match. Per the germline V gene, CDR1 is DFQATT and CDR2 is SNEGSKA (reference sequence).

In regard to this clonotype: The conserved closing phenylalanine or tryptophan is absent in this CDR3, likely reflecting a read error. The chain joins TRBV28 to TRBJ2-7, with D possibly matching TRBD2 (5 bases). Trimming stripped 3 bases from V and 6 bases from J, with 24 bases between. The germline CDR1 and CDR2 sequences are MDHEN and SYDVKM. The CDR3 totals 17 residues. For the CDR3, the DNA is TGTGCCAGCAGTTTCCTTGGTTTCAGTGACGGGGTGGCCGAGCAGTACCTC. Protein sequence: CASSFLGFSDGVAEQYL.

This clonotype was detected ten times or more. The CDR3 sequence: CSVTWLEQEQYF. The CDR3 coding sequence is TGCAGCGTAACTTGGCTAGAACAGGAGCAGTACTTC. The chain couples TRBV29-1 to TRBJ2-5, with D perhaps TRBD1 (5 bases). Germline-derived CDR1 and CDR2 are SQVTM and ANQGSEA. The CDR3 is 12 residues long. Trimming took 6 bases from V and 11 from J, leaving 19 bases between them.

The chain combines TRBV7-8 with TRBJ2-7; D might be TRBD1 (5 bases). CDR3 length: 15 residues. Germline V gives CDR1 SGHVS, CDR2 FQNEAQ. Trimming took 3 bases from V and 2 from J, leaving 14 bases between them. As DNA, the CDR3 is TGTGCCAGCAGCTTGAGCAGGGCACGAACCTACGAGCAGTACTTC. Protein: CASSLSRARTYEQYF. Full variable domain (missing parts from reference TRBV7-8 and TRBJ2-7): GAGVSQSPRYKVAKRGQDVALRCDPISGHVSLFWYQQALGQGPEFLTYFQNEAQLDKSGLPSDRFFAERPEGSVSTLKIQRTQQEDSAVYLCASSLSRARTYEQYFGPGTRLTVT.